This T cell receptor beta chain was recorded in a study of glioma-infiltrating T cells. Study information: Glioma patients had dexamethasone for six or fewer days before surgery. Study results and caveats: Non-neoplastic patients had below-expected tissue-blood divergence, while all gliomas exceeded expectation. A blood CDR3 motif signature was depleted in highly divergent patients.

Germline CDR1 reads LGHDT; CDR2 reads YNNKEL (reference sequence). Trimming left V 1 base short and J 9 bases short, with 12 bases between. The CDR3 runs 13 residues. TCR alpha and beta CDR3 regions were amplified from RNA using iRepertoire nested multiplex PCR. Input was roughly 100-450 ng of tissue mRNA or PBMC total RNA. TCRdb used MiXCR to reprocess the multiplex PCR reads, holding one entry per CDR3 protein. The sample shows more than 300,000 distinct CDR3 sequences, 41% of them seen only once. For this clonotype: Antigen unknown.

The sequenced material came from glioma tissue, nonneoplastic brain tissue, or PBMCs (not recorded which). This rearrangement joins TRBV3-1 to TRBJ2-5; D gene unclear. The clonotype comes from a human donor with low-grade glioma or glioblastoma, undergoing nonglioma brain surgery, or in good health (not recorded which). In DNA, the CDR3 is TGTGCCAGCAGCCAAGGTGGGCTAGTCGCCCAGTACTTC. Amino acids: CASSQGGLVAQYF.